Reported below is one TCR beta chain. What it binds is not known. This entry belongs to a study of T cell responses to AZD1222 COVID-19 vaccine. Study-level background: Second-dose intervals of approximately 4 or approximately 12 weeks were pooled. Whole-study findings and limits: Spike-wide vaccine-associated CD4 TCRs dominated at 160-218 and 743-854. Reportedly, nearly half the spike-specific TCRs target unmutated variant regions.

The CDR3 totals 13 residues. Trimming shortened V by 4 bases and J by 3 bases, and 7 bases separated the two germline ends. The germline V gene encodes CDR1 SGHTA and CDR2 FQGNSA. The protocol was immunoSEQ multiplex PCR, while the TCRdb copy is restricted to in-frame clones and leaves out a portion. The data hold tens of thousands of clones, with around 86% observed a single time. The rearrangement uses TRBV7-2 and TRBJ2-1; D is unresolved. The clonotype originates from an adult in good health. The specimen was peripheral blood, collected on day 0 of AZD1222 vaccination. As DNA, the CDR3 is TGTGCCAGCAGCTCCCCGGGCTACAATGAGCAGTTCTTC. Encoded protein: CASSSPGYNEQFF.